A selection of T cell receptor beta chains follows, all from one sample in a study of cytomegalovirus exposure and HLA in healthy donors. Here immunoSEQ multiplex PCR was the method, and the copy in TCRdb shows in-frame clones only, minus some. The sample lists some 170,000 clones, 78% seen once, with 2.9% in the top ten. Sequenced: PBMCs. These receptors came from a female donor in good health and CMV-seronegative. The CDR3 runs from the conserved cysteine through the conserved F or W. A D gene is named only where the DNA matches it firmly. Only part of the rows carry a size: once, few, many, or a class if the clone is expanded.

TRBD1 TRBJ1-4 TRBV2 NA CASSRGTEFSPNEKLFF TGTGCCAGCAGTCGCGGGACAGAGTTTAGTCCTAATGAAAAACTGTTTTTT
TRBD2 TRBJ2-7 TRBV27 once CASSYGAGVGREQYF TGTGCCAGCAGTTATGGAGCGGGAGTGGGGCGCGAGCAGTACTTC
NA TRBJ1-2 TRBV6-6 NA CASSLAKQGYGYTF TGTGCCAGCAGCCTCGCAAAGCAGGGCTATGGCTACACCTTC
TRBD2 TRBJ2-3 TRBV11-2 NA CASSPLGRGGNTQYF TGTGCCAGCAGCCCCCTGGGGCGGGGGGGGAATACGCAGTATTTT
TRBD1 TRBJ2-7 TRBV27 NA CASRTTQGYTYEQYF TGTGCCAGCAGAACCACACAGGGGTATACTTACGAGCAGTACTTC
TRBD1 TRBJ1-1 TRBV5-1 NA CATSGDRVTEAFF TGCGCCACTTCAGGGGACAGGGTCACTGAAGCTTTCTTT
TRBD2 TRBJ2-5 TRBV2 NA CASSELGGGYQETQYF TGTGCCAGCAGTGAATTGGGCGGGGGGTACCAAGAGACCCAGTACTTC
NA TRBJ1-1 TRBV19 few CASSPTGQGTEAFF TGTGCCAGTAGTCCCACAGGGCAGGGGACTGAAGCTTTCTTT
NA TRBJ2-3 TRBV9 NA CASSLQVATDTQYF TGTGCCAGCAGCTTACAGGTTGCAACAGATACGCAGTATTTT
NA TRBJ1-5 TRBV28 NA CASTRRAVWENQPQHF TGTGCCAGCACTCGGAGGGCCGTATGGGAGAATCAGCCCCAGCATTTT
NA TRBJ2-2 TRBV7-7 NA CASSSWSSGELFF TGTGCTAGCAGCTCCTGGAGTTCGGGGGAGCTGTTTTTT
TRBD2 TRBJ2-1 TRBV7-6 NA CASSLPLGTSGRAGEQFF TGTGCCAGCAGCTTACCGTTGGGGACTAGCGGGAGGGCCGGTGAGCAGTTCTTC
NA TRBJ1-4 TRBV27 NA CASSLRGQLWEKLFF TGTGCCAGCAGTTTAAGAGGGCAACTGTGGGAAAAACTGTTTTTT
TRBD2 TRBJ2-7 TRBV19 once CASSITPQGTSGSYEQYF TGTGCCAGTAGTATAACCCCCCAGGGGACTAGCGGATCCTACGAGCAGTACTTC
TRBD1 TRBJ2-1 TRBV4-3 NA CASSPDGQGWGYEQFF TGCGCCAGCAGCCCCGATGGACAGGGTTGGGGATACGAGCAGTTCTTC
NA TRBJ1-2 TRBV7-9 few CASSPPGWPFIGYTF TGTGCCAGCAGCCCCCCGGGATGGCCATTTATTGGCTACACCTTC
NA TRBJ1-1 TRBV20-1 NA CSASLDRLPFF TGCAGTGCTAGCCTCGACAGACTCCCTTTCTTT
TRBD2 TRBJ2-2 TRBV5-1 few CASSLERAGGPNGELFF TGCGCCAGCAGCTTGGAAAGGGCGGGAGGGCCTAACGGGGAGCTGTTTTTT
TRBD2 TRBJ2-3 TRBV7-2 NA CASSLTSGRDTQYF TGTGCCAGCAGCTTAACTAGCGGGAGGGATACGCAGTATTTT
TRBD2 TRBJ2-1 TRBV4-1 NA CASSLGLADIFNEQFF TGCGCCAGCAGCCTCGGACTAGCGGATATTTTCAATGAGCAGTTCTTC
TRBD2 TRBJ2-5 TRBV30 NA CAWSGGARQETQYF TGTGCCTGGAGCGGGGGGGCCCGCCAAGAGACCCAGTACTTC
NA TRBJ1-6 TRBV6-5 few CASSYKLSPLHF TGTGCCAGCAGTTACAAACTTTCACCCCTCCACTTT
TRBD1 TRBJ2-3 TRBV6-5 few CASSYAGTGADTQYF TGTGCCAGCAGTTACGCCGGGACAGGGGCAGATACGCAGTATTTT
NA TRBJ2-5 TRBV5-1 NA CASSTEQGTGETQYF TGCGCCAGCAGCACTGAACAGGGAACTGGCGAGACCCAGTACTTC
TRBD2 TRBJ2-1 TRBV11-3 NA CASSLDRGGALNEQFF TGTGCCAGCAGCTTAGATCGCGGGGGGGCCTTGAATGAGCAGTTCTTC
TRBD1 TRBJ1-1 TRBV28 few CASGQGGQYTEAFF TGTGCCAGCGGGCAGGGGGGACAGTACACTGAAGCTTTCTTT
NA TRBJ2-2 TRBV6-5 few CASRNRDGTGELFF TGTGCCAGCAGAAACAGGGACGGAACCGGGGAGCTGTTTTTT
NA TRBJ2-3 TRBV19 NA CASRAGLGYTDTQYF TGTGCCAGTAGGGCTGGTCTCGGGTACACAGATACGCAGTATTTT
NA TRBJ1-1 TRBV2 NA CASSDRANTEAFF TGTGCCAGCAGTGATCGAGCGAACACTGAAGCTTTCTTT
TRBD2 TRBJ2-3 TRBV5-4 few CASSQLAGGGTDTQYF TGTGCCAGCAGCCAATTAGCGGGAGGAGGCACAGATACGCAGTATTTT
NA TRBJ1-3 TRBV9 NA CASSVVPGEPSGNTIYF TGTGCCAGCAGCGTAGTCCCCGGGGAACCCTCTGGAAACACCATATATTTT
TRBD1 TRBJ2-3 TRBV5-5 NA CASRLQGAWTSTDTQYF TGTGCCAGCAGATTACAGGGGGCTTGGACCAGCACAGATACGCAGTATTTT
NA TRBJ2-6 TRBV15 NA CAISPRGANVLTF TGTGCCATCAGCCCCCGGGGGGCCAACGTCCTGACTTTC
TRBD2 TRBJ2-3 TRBV5-1 NA CASSPLGGTSGKDTQYF TGCGCCAGCAGCCCACTTGGGGGGACTAGCGGGAAGGATACGCAGTATTTT
NA TRBJ2-7 TRBV7-2 NA CASSLVAGPPYEQYF TGTGCCAGCAGCTTAGTGGCGGGTCCCCCCTACGAGCAGTACTTC
NA TRBJ2-1 TRBV4-2 once CASSQGTVDEQFF TGTGCCAGCAGCCAAGGGACAGTTGATGAACAGTTCTTC
NA TRBJ1-5 TRBV30 NA CAWSVLGDQPQHF TGTGCCTGGAGTGTTCTAGGGGATCAGCCCCAGCATTTT
NA TRBJ2-2 TRBV5-4 once CASSSGAGELFF TGTGCCAGCAGCTCAGGGGCCGGGGAGCTGTTTTTT
NA TRBJ1-1 TRBV11-3 few CASSFGRLNTEAFF TGTGCCAGCAGCTTTGGCAGGCTGAACACTGAAGCTTTCTTT
NA TRBJ2-7 TRBV25-1 NA CASSYGVYEQYF TGTGCCAGCAGCTATGGAGTCTACGAGCAGTACTTC
NA TRBJ2-3 TRBV14 NA CASSQERATDTQYF TGTGCCAGCAGCCAAGAGAGGGCCACAGATACGCAGTATTTT
NA TRBJ2-3 TRBV6-1 few CASSDAGSTDTQYF TGTGCCAGCAGTGACGCGGGGAGCACAGATACGCAGTATTTT
NA TRBJ2-3 TRBV5-4 NA CASSAGDTNTDTQYF TGTGCCAGCAGCGCGGGCGACACAAACACAGATACGCAGTATTTT
TRBD1 TRBJ2-3 TRBV6-6 NA CASNLQGPDTQYF TGTGCCAGCAACTTACAGGGGCCAGATACGCAGTATTTT
NA TRBJ1-5 TRBV27 once CASSSGQGLPPQHF TGTGCCAGCAGTTCCGGCCAGGGTCTGCCGCCCCAGCATTTT
TRBD2 TRBJ2-7 TRBV19 few CASSNDPLAGGGSVSYEQYF TGTGCCAGTAGTAACGACCCCCTAGCGGGAGGCGGTAGTGTATCCTACGAGCAGTACTTC
NA TRBJ1-1 TRBV7-9 NA CAGSLDGGTEAFF TGTGCCGGCAGCTTAGATGGAGGCACTGAAGCTTTCTTT
NA TRBJ2-7 TRBV11-3 NA CASSPGRTPSYEQYF TGTGCCAGCAGCCCCGGTAGGACACCATCCTACGAGCAGTACTTC
NA TRBJ2-7 TRBV27 NA CASASQGGGYEQYF TGTGCCAGCGCCTCCCAAGGGGGGGGCTACGAGCAGTACTTC
TRBD2 TRBJ2-7 TRBV27 NA CASKLIAWAGEYNEQYF TGTGCCAGCAAATTGATCGCCTGGGCGGGAGAATATAACGAGCAGTACTTC
NA TRBJ2-3 TRBV9 NA CASSVAGGEGTDTQYF TGTGCCAGCAGCGTAGCCGGCGGGGAGGGCACAGATACGCAGTATTTT
TRBD2 TRBJ2-1 TRBV5-1 NA CASSLWTSGRMDEQFF TGCGCCAGCAGCTTGTGGACTAGCGGGAGAATGGATGAGCAGTTCTTC
NA TRBJ2-3 TRBV30 NA CAWSRIQTDTQYF TGTGCCTGGAGTCGCATTCAGACAGATACGCAGTATTTT
TRBD1 TRBJ1-4 TRBV11-2 NA CASSLAGTGNEKLFF TGTGCCAGCAGCTTAGCCGGGACAGGAAATGAAAAACTGTTTTTT
TRBD2 TRBJ2-7 TRBV28 NA CASSFTSGKNEQYF TGTGCCAGCAGTTTCACTAGCGGGAAAAACGAGCAGTACTTC
NA TRBJ1-4 TRBV15 NA CATSRDSGRLGEKLFF TGTGCCACCAGCAGAGATAGTGGGAGGCTGGGTGAAAAACTGTTTTTT
NA TRBJ2-2 TRBV6-5 few CASSYGVNTGELFF TGTGCCAGCAGTTACGGAGTGAACACCGGGGAGCTGTTTTTT
NA TRBJ2-1 TRBV7-9 NA CASSYLGQPGGALNEQFF TGTGCCAGCAGCTACCTGGGGCAGCCAGGCGGGGCGCTCAATGAGCAGTTCTTC
TRBD1 TRBJ2-7 TRBV19 once CASSSTGDEQYF TGTGCCAGTAGTTCGACAGGGGACGAGCAGTACTTC
TRBD2 TRBJ2-5 TRBV28 once CASRPRGAGGETQYF TGTGCCAGCAGGCCCCGGGGAGCGGGAGGGGAGACCCAGTACTTC